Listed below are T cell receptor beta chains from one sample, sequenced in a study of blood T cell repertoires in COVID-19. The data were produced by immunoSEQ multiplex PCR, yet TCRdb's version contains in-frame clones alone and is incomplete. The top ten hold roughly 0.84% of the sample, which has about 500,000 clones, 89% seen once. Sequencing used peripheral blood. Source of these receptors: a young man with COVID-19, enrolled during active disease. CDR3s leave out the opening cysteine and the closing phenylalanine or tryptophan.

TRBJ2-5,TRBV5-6,ASSSQETQY
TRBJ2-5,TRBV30,AWRRRGDEETQY
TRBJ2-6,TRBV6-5,ASRTGSGANVLT
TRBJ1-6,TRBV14,ASSRAGQGRHSPLH
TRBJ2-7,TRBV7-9,ASSPAQGANLEQY
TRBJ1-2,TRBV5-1,ASRSTGGLDGYT
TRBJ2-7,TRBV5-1,ASSLLLAGEFPSEQY
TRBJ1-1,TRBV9,ASSPRTASNTEAF
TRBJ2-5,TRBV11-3,ASSLGLAPLLAGEGETQY
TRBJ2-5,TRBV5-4,ASSPETSPQETQY
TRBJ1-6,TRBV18,ASSEQGNNSPLH
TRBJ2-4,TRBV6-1,ASSEVGREGGIQY
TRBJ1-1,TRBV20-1,GLQGPTEAF
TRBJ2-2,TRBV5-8,ASRLAGGNTGELF
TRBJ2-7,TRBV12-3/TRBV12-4,ASTLSSYEQY
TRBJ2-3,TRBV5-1,ASREGGAHSTDTQY
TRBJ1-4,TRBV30,AWSFSVYEKLF
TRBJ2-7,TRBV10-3,AIGARGALYEQY
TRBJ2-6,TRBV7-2,ASSVGQGDTNVLT
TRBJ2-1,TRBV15,ATSSQSGYYNEQF
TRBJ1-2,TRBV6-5,ASWAGDYGYT
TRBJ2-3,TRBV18,ASSPPERVWTDTQY
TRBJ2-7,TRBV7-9,ASSLRYEQY
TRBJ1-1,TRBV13,ASSHGDRTTEAF
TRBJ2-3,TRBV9,ASSVAGGSPDTQY
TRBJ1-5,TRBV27,ASSRQSSVGPQH
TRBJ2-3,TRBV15,ATSRTGGAPTDTQY
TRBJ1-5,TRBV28,ASSSYQPQH
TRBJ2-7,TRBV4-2,ASSQVPPGTSGRKVPGEQY